This entry lists 15 T cell receptor beta chains sequenced from one sample in a study of blood T cells in healthy people across ages. Primers used in a second PCR of about 6 to 12 cycles were a sample-barcoded 5' primer and a J-beta primer mix. A single record per CDR3 protein comes from TCRdb applying MiXCR to the 5' RACE reads. Of under 850,000 distinct CDR3 sequences in the sample, roughly 40% were seen once. Sequenced sample: blood. The receptors here all came from a man younger than 35 in good health.

For this clonotype: Germline is not matched at one junction end, which may reflect a read error. The chain combines TRBV12-3 or TRBV12-4 with TRBJ2-1, with 10 positions matching TRBD1. This CDR3 spans 13 amino acids. For the CDR3, the DNA is TGTACCAGCAGCCCCGGACAGGGGGATGAGCAGTTCTTC. Protein: CTSSPGQGDEQFF.

The V gene is TRBV7-2, the J gene TRBJ1-1; TRBD1 aligns across 7 bases. The CDR3 length is 16 residues. V was pared by 5 bases and J by 0 bases, with 9 bases of the junction left unmatched. Germline V gives CDR1 SGHTA, CDR2 FQGNSA. CDR3 protein: CASSTGTAFLNTEAFF. The CDR3 DNA is TGTGCCAGCAGCACCGGGACAGCCTTTTTGAACACTGAAGCTTTCTTT.

This clonotype was counted many times. The CDR3 spells CSASPSSGGPYNEQFF. The CDR3, as DNA: TGCAGTGCTAGTCCGAGTAGCGGGGGACCCTACAATGAGCAGTTCTTC. The rearrangement joins TRBV20-1 to TRBJ2-1, with TRBD2 matching 9 bases. V shed 3 bases, J shed 2 bases, and the junction held 8 bases outside the gene matches. CDR1 is DFQATT and CDR2 is SNEGSKA in the germline V gene (reference sequence). The CDR3 runs to 16 residues.

This clonotype was counted a few times. The chain uses TRBV7-8 and TRBJ2-1, with D perhaps given as TRBD1 or TRBD2 (5 bases each). CDR3 length: 13 amino acids. V was pared by 1 base and J by 10 bases, with 11 bases between. Germline CDR1 reads SGHVS; CDR2 reads FQNEAQ. The CDR3: CASSLELGDEQFF. CDR3 in DNA: TGTGCCAGCAGCTTAGAACTGGGGGACGAGCAGTTCTTC.

In its sample, this clonotype was seen a few times. The rearrangement uses TRBV27 and TRBJ1-1; 8 nucleotides agree with TRBD1. J gave up 4 bases and V 2 bases, and 3 bases lay outside the gene matches. This CDR3 is built from 14 residues. Germline CDR1 MNHEY, CDR2 SMNVEV (reference sequence). CDR3 loop: CASSLKTGVTEAFF. CDR3 DNA sequence: TGTGCCAGCAGTTTAAAGACAGGGGTCACTGAAGCTTTCTTT.

This sequence joins TRBV20-1 and TRBJ2-1, with 12 bases matching TRBD2. The J call is in doubt because the DNA end fits TRBJ2-7 better. This CDR3 comprises 19 residues. Germline loops: CDR1 DFQATT, CDR2 SNEGSKA (reference sequence). CDR3 amino acids: CSARDPGLAGLSSYNEQYF. The CDR3 region has the DNA TGCAGTGCTAGAGATCCGGGACTAGCGGGCCTGAGCTCCTACAATGAGCAGTACTTC.

This chain uses TRBV20-1 with TRBJ1-2; D is unclear. V lost 1 base to trimming and J lost 8 bases, with 11 bases between them. Germline V CDR1 and CDR2: DFQATT, SNEGSKA (reference sequence). The CDR3 totals 12 residues. As DNA, the CDR3 is TGCAGTGCTAGAGCTACGGCTAAAGGCTACACCTTC. Protein product: CSARATAKGYTF.

Regarding this clonotype: One end of the junction fails to match germline, which may point to a read error. The chain uses TRBV5-1 and TRBJ1-2, with 7 positions matching TRBD1. CDR3 length: 18 amino acids. From germline, CDR1 is SGHRS and CDR2 YFSETQ. The CDR3 DNA is TGCGTCAGCAGTAAAGGCCGACAGGGTCAATCGGTTAACTATGGCTACACCTTC. Translated, it gives CVSSKGRQGQSVNYGYTF. Combining the CDR3 with reference TRBV5-1 and TRBJ1-2 gives the whole variable domain KAGVTQTPRYLIKTRGQQVTLSCSPISGHRSVSWYQQTPGQGLQFLFEYFSETQRNKGNFPGRFSGRQFSNSRSEMNVSTLELGDSALYLCVSSKGRQGQSVNYGYTFGSGTRLTVV.

This clonotype was recorded at least ten times. The chain couples TRBV7-9 to TRBJ2-7; no definite D call. The V and J ends lost 0 bases and 4 bases respectively, with 7 bases between them. CDR3 length: 13 amino acids. The germline V gene encodes CDR1 SEHNR and CDR2 FQNEAQ (reference sequence). Here the CDR3 reads CASSLASLYEQYF. The CDR3 DNA follows: TGTGCCAGCAGCTTAGCGTCGCTTTACGAGCAGTACTTC.

This clonotype was seen repeatedly, ten times or more. The chain links TRBV6-5 to TRBJ2-1; D is perhaps TRBD1 (7 bases). V gave up 5 bases and J gave up 4 bases, with 15 bases separating them. The CDR3 runs 15 residues. Germline V gene lookup returns CDR1 MNHEY and CDR2 SVGAGI. In DNA form, the CDR3 reads TGTGCCAGCAGTCTACAACAGGGGACTTACAATGAGCAGTTCTTC. It encodes CASSLQQGTYNEQFF.

This rearrangement joins TRBV5-1 to TRBJ1-1; D is unresolved. V was clipped by 1 base and J by 2 bases, with 9 bases between them. Germline V gene sequence: CDR1 SGHRS, CDR2 YFSETQ. The CDR3 has 14 residues. This chain's CDR3 is CASSLTGFNTEAFF. CDR3 nucleotides: TGCGCCAGCAGCTTGACCGGTTTTAACACTGAAGCTTTCTTT.

This clonotype has more than one count but fewer than ten. The chain uses TRBV5-1 and TRBJ2-7; D perhaps matches TRBD1 (5 bases). Per germline, CDR1 SGHRS and CDR2 YFSETQ. V shed 2 bases and J shed 6 bases, with 6 bases lying between them. This CDR3 has 11 residues. The CDR3, as DNA: TGCGCCAGCAGCTTAGACAGCGAGCAGTACTTC. This gives the protein CASSLDSEQYF.

This clonotype was counted between two and nine times. The rearrangement uses TRBV9 and TRBJ1-2, with D unresolved. The CDR3 runs to 13 residues. Germline V gene data show CDR1 as SGDLS and CDR2 as YYNGEE. V was clipped by 0 bases and J by 7 bases, with 10 bases between them. This CDR3 is CASSVVEGVGYTF. CDR3 coding DNA: TGTGCCAGCAGCGTAGTTGAGGGTGTTGGCTACACCTTC.

This clonotype has more than one count but fewer than ten. The chain employs TRBV7-2 and TRBJ2-4; a possible D gene is TRBD1 (6 bases). The CDR3 covers 16 residues. Between the trimmed V and J ends, which lost 1 base and 1 base, there was a span of 11 bases. CDR1 is SGHTA and CDR2 is FQGNSA in the germline V gene. This CDR3 reads CASSLGQVLAKNIQYF. The CDR3 region has the DNA TGTGCCAGCAGCTTAGGACAGGTCCTTGCCAAAAACATTCAGTACTTC.

Only one count was recorded for this clonotype. This chain joins TRBV29-1 and TRBJ2-7; 9 bases map to TRBD2. The trim removed 5 bases at V and 7 bases at J, leaving 9 bases unmatched. This CDR3 comprises 13 residues. Germline V gene lookup returns CDR1 SQVTM and CDR2 ANQGSEA. In DNA form, the CDR3 reads TGCAGCGTTCGCGGGGGGGTTTACAATGAGCAGTACTTC. It specifies CSVRGGVYNEQYF.